The sample holds a few counts of the clone carrying this T cell receptor beta chain. No antigen is known for it. The CDR3 is 14 amino acids. V gave up 5 bases and J gave up 4 bases, with 14 bases separating them. Per germline, CDR1 DFQATT and CDR2 SNEGSKA (reference sequence). This specimen belongs to a study of response to subunit inactivated influenza vaccine. TCRdb re-called the RT-PCR reads with MiXCR, one entry per CDR3 protein. The sample records some 800,000 distinct CDR3 sequences, less than 25% being singletons. Whole-study findings and limits: The authors proposed limited new T cell recruitment per seasonal influenza vaccination.

The chain employs TRBV20-1 and TRBJ2-2; no clear D gene. The sample in question was PBMCs from blood, obtained around 5 days after vaccination. The receptor was isolated from a man aged 50 to 59 who received an inactivated influenza vaccine. DNA for the CDR3: TGCAGTGCTCATATTGGCGGTGGCACCGGGGAGCTGTTTTTT. Amino acids: CSAHIGGGTGELFF.